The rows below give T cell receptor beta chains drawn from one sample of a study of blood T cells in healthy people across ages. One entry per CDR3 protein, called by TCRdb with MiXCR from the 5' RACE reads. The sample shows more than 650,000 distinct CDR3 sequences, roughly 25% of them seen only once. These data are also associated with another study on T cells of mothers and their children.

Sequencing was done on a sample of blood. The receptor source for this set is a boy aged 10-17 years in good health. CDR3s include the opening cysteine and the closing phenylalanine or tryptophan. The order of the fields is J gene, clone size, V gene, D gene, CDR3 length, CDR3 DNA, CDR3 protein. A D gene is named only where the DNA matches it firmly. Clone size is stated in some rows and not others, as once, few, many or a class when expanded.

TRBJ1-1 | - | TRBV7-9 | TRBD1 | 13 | TGTGCCAGCATCCAACAGGGGAAACAGAAGGTTTTCTTT | CASIQQGKQKVFF
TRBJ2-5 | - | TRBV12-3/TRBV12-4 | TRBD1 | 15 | TGTGCCAGCAGCCCGGGGGACAGGGATAGAGAGACCCAGTACTTC | CASSPGDRDRETQYF
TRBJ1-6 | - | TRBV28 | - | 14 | TGTGCCAGCAGTTTTTCAGGGTTCGGTTCACCCCTCCACTTT | CASSFSGFGSPLHF
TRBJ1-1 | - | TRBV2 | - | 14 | TGTGCCAGCAGACAGGGCTTTGGGAACACTGAAGCTTTCTTT | CASRQGFGNTEAFF
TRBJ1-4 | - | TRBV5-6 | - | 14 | TGTGCCAGCAGCTTCGGTCTAAGTGATGAAAAACTGTTTTTT | CASSFGLSDEKLFF
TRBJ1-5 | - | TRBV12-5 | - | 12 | TGTGCTAGTGGTTTGGAACATCAGCCCCAGCATTTT | CASGLEHQPQHF
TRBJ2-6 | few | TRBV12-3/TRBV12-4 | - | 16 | TGTGCCAGCAGTTCTACTGGGGGCGTTGGGGCCAACGTCCTGACTTTC | CASSSTGGVGANVLTF
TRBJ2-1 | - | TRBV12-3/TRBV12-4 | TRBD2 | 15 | TGTACCAGCAGGGTAGCGGGGGCCCTTTACAATGAGCAGTTCTTC | CTSRVAGALYNEQFF
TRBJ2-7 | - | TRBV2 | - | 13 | TGTGCCAGCCGGGAACAGGAGATCAACGAGCAGTACTTC | CASREQEINEQYF
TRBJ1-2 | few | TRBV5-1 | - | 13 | TGCGCCAGCAGCTTGGACCCAAATGGGGGCTACACCTTC | CASSLDPNGGYTF
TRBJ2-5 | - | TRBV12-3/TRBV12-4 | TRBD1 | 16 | TGTGCCAGCAGCCTAGGACAGGGGGGGAACCAAGAGACCCAGTACTTC | CASSLGQGGNQETQYF
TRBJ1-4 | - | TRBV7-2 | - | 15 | TGTCCCCTCCCTTGGTCGAAAACTTGTAATGAAAAACTGTTTTTT | CPLPWSKTCNEKLFF
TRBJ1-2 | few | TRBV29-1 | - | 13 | TGCAGCGGCGGGGGGGGCAGAAACTATGGCTACACCTTC | CSGGGGRNYGYTF
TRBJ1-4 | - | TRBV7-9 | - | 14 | TGTGCCAGCAGCTTAGTGGCCGGAAATGAAAAACTGTTTTTT | CASSLVAGNEKLFF
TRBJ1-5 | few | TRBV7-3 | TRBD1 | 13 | TGTGCCAGCAGCTCCCGACAGGGGCAGCCCCAGCATTTT | CASSSRQGQPQHF
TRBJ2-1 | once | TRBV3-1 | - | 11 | TGTGCCAGCAGCCGAGCTGATGAGCAGTTCTTC | CASSRADEQFF
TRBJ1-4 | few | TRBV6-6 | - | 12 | TGTGCCAGCAGTTACTCGCAGGAAAAACTGTTTTTT | CASSYSQEKLFF
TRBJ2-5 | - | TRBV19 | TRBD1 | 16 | TGTGCCAGTAGTAGCGCCCGGGACAGGGGTCGAGAGACCCAGTACTTC | CASSSARDRGRETQYF
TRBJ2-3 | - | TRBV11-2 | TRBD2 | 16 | TGTGCCAGCAGCTGGACGGGACTAGCGAGCACAGATACGCAGTATTTT | CASSWTGLASTDTQYF
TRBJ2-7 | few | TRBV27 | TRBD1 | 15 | TGTGCCAGCAGTTTAACGCCGGGACAGGGGTGGGAGCAGTACTTC | CASSLTPGQGWEQYF
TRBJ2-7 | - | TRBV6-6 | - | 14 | TGTGCCAGCAGTTACTCACTAGGTGCCTACGAGCAGTACTTC | CASSYSLGAYEQYF
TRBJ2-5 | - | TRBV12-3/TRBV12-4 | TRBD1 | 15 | TGTGCCAGCAGTTTACCCGGGACAGACCAAGAGACCCAGTACTTC | CASSLPGTDQETQYF
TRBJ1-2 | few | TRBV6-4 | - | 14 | TGTGCCAGCAGTGACTCGAAAAGGGGAGACGGCTACACCTTC | CASSDSKRGDGYTF
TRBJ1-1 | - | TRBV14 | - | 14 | TGTGCCAGCAGCCAAGTTTATGAGTCCACTGAAGTTTTCTTT | CASSQVYESTEVFF
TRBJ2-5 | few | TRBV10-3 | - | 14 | TGTGCCATCAGTGAGTCGATGGGCCAAGAGACCCAGTACTTC | CAISESMGQETQYF
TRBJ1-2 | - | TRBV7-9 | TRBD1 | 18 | TGTGCCAGCAGCTCTCATTTAATCGGGACAGGGGGGAACTATGGCTACACCTTC | CASSSHLIGTGGNYGYTF
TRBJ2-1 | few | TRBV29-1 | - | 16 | TGCAGCGTTGAAGCACGACCGACAGGTACCTACAATGAGCAGTTCTTC | CSVEARPTGTYNEQFF
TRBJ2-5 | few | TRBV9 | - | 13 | TGTGCCAGCAGCGTAGCTAGTGAGGAGACCCAGTACTTC | CASSVASEETQYF
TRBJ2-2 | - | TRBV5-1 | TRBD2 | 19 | TGCGCCAGCAGCTTGGTGTTCTCGGCTAGCGGGAAGAACACCGGGGAGCTGTTTTTT | CASSLVFSASGKNTGELFF
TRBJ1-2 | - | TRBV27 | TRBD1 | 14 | TGTGCCAGCAGTTTAAGTAGGACAGGGCCTGGCTACACCTTC | CASSLSRTGPGYTF
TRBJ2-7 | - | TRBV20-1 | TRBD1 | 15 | TGCAGTGCTAGAGATCGGGGGACAGGGGGCTACGAGCAGTACTTC | CSARDRGTGGYEQYF
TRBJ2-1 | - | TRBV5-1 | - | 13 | TGCGCCAGCAGCAAGGGTCTAGGGTGGGAGCAGTTCTTC | CASSKGLGWEQFF
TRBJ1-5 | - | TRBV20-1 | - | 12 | TGCAGTGCCCGTGGGGCAGCCCCTACCCAGCATTTT | CSARGAAPTQHF
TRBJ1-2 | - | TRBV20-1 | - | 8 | TGCAGTGCTAATGGCTACACCTTC | CSANGYTF
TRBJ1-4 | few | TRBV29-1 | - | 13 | TGCAGCGGGGGCGCGCGGGGAGATGAAAAACTGTTTTTT | CSGGARGDEKLFF
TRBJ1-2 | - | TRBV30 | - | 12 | TGTGCCTGGAGGGAATGGACAGATGGCTACACCTTC | CAWREWTDGYTF
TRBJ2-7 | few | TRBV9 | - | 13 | TGTGCCAGCAGCGCCCGCATCGACGGCGAGCAGTACTTC | CASSARIDGEQYF
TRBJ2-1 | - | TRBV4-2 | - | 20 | TGTGCCAGCAGCCGAGATTCAGGTATCGGCGGGGGCCTCTCCTACAATGAGCAGTTCTTC | CASSRDSGIGGGLSYNEQFF
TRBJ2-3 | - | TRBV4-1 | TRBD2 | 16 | TGCGCCAGCAGCCCCCCACTAGCGGGGGAGGTAGATACGCAGTATTTT | CASSPPLAGEVDTQYF
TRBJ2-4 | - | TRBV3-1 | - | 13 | TGTGCCAGCAGCGACAGCCCCCAGAACATTCAGTACTTC | CASSDSPQNIQYF
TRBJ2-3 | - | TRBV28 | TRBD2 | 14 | TGTGCCACCGGGGGGGTAACTAGCACAGATACGCAGTATTTT | CATGGVTSTDTQYF
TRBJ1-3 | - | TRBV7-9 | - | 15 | TGTGCCAGCAGCTTGGGACGGACCTCTGGAAACACCATATATTTT | CASSLGRTSGNTIYF
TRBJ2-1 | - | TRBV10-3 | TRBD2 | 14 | TGCGCCATCAGTGGGCAGGGCGGGGAGGGTGAGCAGTTCTTC | CAISGQGGEGEQFF
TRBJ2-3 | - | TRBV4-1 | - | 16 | TGCGCCAGCAGCCAATTCGCCGGATCGGGGTCAGATACGCAGTATTTT | CASSQFAGSGSDTQYF
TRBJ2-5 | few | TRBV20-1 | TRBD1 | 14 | TGCAGTGCTCTCTCCGGGACAGTAGGCGAGACCCAGTACTTC | CSALSGTVGETQYF
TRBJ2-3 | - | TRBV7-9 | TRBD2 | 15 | TGTGCCAGCAACTTGGCGGGGGACCTCACAGATACGCAGTATTTT | CASNLAGDLTDTQYF
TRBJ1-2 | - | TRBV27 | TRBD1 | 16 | TGTGCCAGCAGCCCCGCGGGACAGGACAACAACTATGGCTACACCTTC | CASSPAGQDNNYGYTF
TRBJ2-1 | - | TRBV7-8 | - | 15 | TGTGCCAGCAGCTTAGTGTCTAGCGAGGACAATGAGCAGTTCTTC | CASSLVSSEDNEQFF
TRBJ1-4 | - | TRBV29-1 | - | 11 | TGCAGCGTTGAATGGAGAGGCAGGTTGTTTTTT | CSVEWRGRLFF
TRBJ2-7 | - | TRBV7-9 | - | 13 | TGTGCCAGCAGCCTCCGCCCCTCCTACGAGCAGTACTTC | CASSLRPSYEQYF
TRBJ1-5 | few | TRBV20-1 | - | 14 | TGCAGTGCTAGAGAGGGTTCGGATAATCAGCCCCAGCATTTT | CSAREGSDNQPQHF
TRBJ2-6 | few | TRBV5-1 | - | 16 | TGCGCCAGCAGCTTGGAAGGAGGTCCTGGGGCCAACGTCCTGGCTTTC | CASSLEGGPGANVLAF
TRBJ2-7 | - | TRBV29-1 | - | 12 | TGCAGCGTTGAAGACAGGGCCGGTGAGCAGTACTTC | CSVEDRAGEQYF
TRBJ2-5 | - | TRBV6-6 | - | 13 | TGTGCCAGCAGTTTCCACAGCCAGGAGACCCAGTACTTC | CASSFHSQETQYF
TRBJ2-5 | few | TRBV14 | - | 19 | TGTGCCAGCAGCCAAGATCGAAAAGGACCCCTGGCCCCTAAAGAGACCCAGTACTTC | CASSQDRKGPLAPKETQYF
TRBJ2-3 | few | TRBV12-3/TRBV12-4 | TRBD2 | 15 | TGTGCCAGCAAAAAAAGCGGGGGGATCACAGATACGCAGTATTTT | CASKKSGGITDTQYF
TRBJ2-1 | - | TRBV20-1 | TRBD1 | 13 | TGCAGTGCGGGGGACAGGGTCGGCAATGAGCAGTTCTTC | CSAGDRVGNEQFF
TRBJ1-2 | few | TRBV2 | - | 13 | TGTGCCAGCAGTGAAGCTCCCCTCTATGGCTACACCTTC | CASSEAPLYGYTF
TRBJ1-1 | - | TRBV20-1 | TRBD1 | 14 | TGCAGTGCAAAGGAGGGGGCGGGGAACACTGAAGCTTCCTTT | CSAKEGAGNTEASF